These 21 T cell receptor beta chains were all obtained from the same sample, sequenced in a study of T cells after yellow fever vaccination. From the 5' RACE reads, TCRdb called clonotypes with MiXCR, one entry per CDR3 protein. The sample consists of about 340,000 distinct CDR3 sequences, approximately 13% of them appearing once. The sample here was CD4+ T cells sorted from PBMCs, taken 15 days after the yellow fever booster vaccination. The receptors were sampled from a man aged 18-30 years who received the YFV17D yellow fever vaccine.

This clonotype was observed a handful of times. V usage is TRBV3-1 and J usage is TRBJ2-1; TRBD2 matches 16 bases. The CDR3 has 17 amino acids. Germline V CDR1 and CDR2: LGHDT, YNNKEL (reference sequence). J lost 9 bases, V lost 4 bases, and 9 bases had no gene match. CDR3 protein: CASSPQGTSGGVSEQFF. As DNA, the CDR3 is TGTGCCAGCAGCCCCCAGGGGACTAGCGGGGGGGTTAGTGAGCAGTTCTTC.

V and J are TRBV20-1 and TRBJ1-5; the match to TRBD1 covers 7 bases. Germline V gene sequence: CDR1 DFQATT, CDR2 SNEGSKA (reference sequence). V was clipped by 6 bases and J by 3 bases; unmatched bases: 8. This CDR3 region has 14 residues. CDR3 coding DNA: TGCAGTGCCCCGACAGGGTCTTTCAATCAGCCCCAGCATTTT. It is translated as CSAPTGSFNQPQHF.

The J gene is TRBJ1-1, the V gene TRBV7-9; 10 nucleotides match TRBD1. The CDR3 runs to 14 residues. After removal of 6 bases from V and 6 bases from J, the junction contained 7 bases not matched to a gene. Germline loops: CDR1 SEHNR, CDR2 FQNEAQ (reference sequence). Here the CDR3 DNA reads TGTGCCAGCAGGTACACCGGGACAGGGGCTGAAGCTTTCTTT. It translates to CASRYTGTGAEAFF.

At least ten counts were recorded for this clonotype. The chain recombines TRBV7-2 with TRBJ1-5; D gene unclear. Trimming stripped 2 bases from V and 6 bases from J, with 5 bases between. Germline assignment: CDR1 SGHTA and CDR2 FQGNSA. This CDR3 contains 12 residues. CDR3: CASSLKGQPQHF. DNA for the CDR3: TGTGCCAGCAGCTTAAAGGGTCAGCCCCAGCATTTT.

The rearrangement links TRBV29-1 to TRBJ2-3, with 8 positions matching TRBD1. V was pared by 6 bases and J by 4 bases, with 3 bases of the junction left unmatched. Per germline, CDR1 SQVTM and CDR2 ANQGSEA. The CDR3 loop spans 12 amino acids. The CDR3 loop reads CSVGQGPDTQYF. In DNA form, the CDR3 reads TGCAGCGTAGGACAGGGCCCAGATACGCAGTATTTT.

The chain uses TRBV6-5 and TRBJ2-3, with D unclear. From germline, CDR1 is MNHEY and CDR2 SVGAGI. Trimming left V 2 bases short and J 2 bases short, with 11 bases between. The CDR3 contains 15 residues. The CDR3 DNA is TGTGCCAGCAGTTACGACGGATACCACACAGATACGCAGTATTTT. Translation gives CASSYDGYHTDTQYF.

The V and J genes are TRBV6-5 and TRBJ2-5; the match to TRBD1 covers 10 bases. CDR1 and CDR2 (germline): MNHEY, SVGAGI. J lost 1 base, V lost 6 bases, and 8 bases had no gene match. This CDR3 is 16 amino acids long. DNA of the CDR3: TGTGCCAGCAGCCACCGGGACAGGGGAGGCCAAGAGACCCAGTACTTC. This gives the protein CASSHRDRGGQETQYF.

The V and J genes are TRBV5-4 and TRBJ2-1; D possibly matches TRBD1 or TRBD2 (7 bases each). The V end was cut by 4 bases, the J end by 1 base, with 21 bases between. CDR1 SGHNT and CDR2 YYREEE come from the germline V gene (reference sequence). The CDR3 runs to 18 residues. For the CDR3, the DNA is TGTGCCAGCAGCCCGGGGGGCCCGACAGGGAGGTCCTACAATGAGCAGTTCTTC. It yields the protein CASSPGGPTGRSYNEQFF.

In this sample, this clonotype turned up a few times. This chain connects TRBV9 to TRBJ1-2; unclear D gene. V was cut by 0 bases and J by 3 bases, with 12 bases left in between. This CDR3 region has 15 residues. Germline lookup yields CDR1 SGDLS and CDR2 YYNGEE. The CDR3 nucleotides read TGTGCCAGCAGCGTAGACCCGGACGTGCACTATGGCTACACCTTC. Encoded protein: CASSVDPDVHYGYTF.

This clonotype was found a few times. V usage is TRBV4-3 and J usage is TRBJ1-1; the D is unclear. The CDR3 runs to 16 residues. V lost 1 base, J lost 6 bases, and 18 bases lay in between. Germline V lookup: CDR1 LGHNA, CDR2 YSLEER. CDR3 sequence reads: CASSQGYASVLSEAFF. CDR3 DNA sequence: TGCGCCAGCAGCCAAGGTTACGCAAGTGTTTTGTCTGAAGCTTTCTTT.

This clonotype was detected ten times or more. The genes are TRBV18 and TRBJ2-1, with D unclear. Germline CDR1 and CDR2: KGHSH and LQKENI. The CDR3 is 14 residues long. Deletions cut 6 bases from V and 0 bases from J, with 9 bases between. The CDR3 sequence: CASSMKSSYNEQFF. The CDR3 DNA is TGTGCCAGCTCGATGAAGAGCTCCTACAATGAGCAGTTCTTC.

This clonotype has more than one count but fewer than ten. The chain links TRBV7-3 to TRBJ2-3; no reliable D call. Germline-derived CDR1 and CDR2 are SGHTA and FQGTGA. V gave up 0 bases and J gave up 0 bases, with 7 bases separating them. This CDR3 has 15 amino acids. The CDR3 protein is CASSLTGPSTDTQYF. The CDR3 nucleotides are TGTGCCAGCAGCTTAACAGGGCCTAGCACAGATACGCAGTATTTT.

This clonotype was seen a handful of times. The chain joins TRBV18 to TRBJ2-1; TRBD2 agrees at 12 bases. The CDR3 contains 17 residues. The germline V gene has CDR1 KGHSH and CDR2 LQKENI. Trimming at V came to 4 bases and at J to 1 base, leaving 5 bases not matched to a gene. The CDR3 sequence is CASSQLAGGSSYNEQFF. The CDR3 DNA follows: TGTGCCAGCTCACAACTAGCGGGGGGTTCATCCTACAATGAGCAGTTCTTC.

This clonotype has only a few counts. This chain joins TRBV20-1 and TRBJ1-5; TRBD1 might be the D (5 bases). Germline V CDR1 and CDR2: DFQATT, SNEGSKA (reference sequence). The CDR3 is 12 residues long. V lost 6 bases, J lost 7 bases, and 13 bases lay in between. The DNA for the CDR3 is TGCAGTGCCGTGGACACGGGGCAGCCCCAGCATTTT. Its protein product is CSAVDTGQPQHF.

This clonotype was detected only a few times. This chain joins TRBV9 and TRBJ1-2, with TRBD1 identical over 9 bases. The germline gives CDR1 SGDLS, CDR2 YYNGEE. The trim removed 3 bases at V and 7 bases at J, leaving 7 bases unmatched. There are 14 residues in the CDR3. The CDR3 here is CASSGGQGKFGYTF. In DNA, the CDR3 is TGTGCCAGCAGCGGTGGACAGGGGAAGTTTGGCTACACCTTC.

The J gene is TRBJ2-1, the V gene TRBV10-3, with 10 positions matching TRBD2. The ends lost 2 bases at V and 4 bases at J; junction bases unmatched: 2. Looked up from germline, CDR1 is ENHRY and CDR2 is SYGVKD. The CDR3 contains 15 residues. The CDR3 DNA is TGTGCCATCAGTGAGCTAGCGGGGGATTACAATGAGCAGTTCTTC. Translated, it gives CAISELAGDYNEQFF.

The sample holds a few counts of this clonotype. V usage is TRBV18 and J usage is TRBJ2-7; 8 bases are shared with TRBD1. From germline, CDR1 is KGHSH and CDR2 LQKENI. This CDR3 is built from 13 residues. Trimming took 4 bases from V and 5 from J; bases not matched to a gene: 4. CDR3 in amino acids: CASSQDRVHEQYF. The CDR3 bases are TGTGCCAGCTCACAGGACAGGGTCCACGAGCAGTACTTC.

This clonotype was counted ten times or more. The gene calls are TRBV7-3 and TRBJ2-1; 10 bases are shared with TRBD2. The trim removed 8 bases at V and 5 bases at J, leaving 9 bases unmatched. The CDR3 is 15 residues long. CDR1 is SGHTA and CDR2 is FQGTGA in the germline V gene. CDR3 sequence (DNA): TGTGCCAGCGGCAGAGCGGGGGGGCTTAACAATGAGCAGTTCTTC. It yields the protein CASGRAGGLNNEQFF.

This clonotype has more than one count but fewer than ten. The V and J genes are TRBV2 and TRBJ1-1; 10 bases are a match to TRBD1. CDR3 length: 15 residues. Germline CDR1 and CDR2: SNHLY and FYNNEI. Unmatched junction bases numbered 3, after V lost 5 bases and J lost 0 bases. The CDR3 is CASSLDRGMNTEAFF. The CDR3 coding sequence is TGTGCCAGCAGTCTGGACAGGGGGATGAACACTGAAGCTTTCTTT.

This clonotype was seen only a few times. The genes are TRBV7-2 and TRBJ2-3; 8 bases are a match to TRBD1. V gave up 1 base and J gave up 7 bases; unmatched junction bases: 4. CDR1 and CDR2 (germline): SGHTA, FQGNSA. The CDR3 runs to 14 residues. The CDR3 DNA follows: TGTGCCAGCAGCTTAGACCAGGGGGCGTATACGCAGTATTTT. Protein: CASSLDQGAYTQYF. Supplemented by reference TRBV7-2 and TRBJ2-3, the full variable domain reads GAGVSQSPSNKVTEKGKDVELRCDPISGHTALYWYRQSLGQGLEFLIYFQGNSAPDKSGLPSDRFSAERTGGSVSTLTIQRTQQEDSAVYLCASSLDQGAYTQYFGPGTRLTVL.

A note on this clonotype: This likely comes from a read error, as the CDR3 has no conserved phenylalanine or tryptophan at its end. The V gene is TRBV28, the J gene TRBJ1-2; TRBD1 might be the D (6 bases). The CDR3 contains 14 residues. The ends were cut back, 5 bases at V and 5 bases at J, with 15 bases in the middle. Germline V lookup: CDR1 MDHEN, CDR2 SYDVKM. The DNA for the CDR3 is TGTGCCAGCAGTCAACCTAGACAGGATTATGGCTACACCTCC. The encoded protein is CASSQPRQDYGYTS.